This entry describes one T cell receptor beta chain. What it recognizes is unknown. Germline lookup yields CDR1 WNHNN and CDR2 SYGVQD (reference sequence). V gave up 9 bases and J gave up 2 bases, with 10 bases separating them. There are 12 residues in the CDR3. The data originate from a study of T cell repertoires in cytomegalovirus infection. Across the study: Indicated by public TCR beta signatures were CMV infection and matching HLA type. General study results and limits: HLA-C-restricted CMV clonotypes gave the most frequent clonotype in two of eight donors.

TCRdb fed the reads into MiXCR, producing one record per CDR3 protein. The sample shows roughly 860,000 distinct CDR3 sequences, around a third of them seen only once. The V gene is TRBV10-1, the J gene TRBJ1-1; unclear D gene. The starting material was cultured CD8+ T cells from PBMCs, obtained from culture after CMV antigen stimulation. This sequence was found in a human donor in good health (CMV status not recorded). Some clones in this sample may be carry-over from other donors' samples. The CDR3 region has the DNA TGCGCCAGTGGGGAAACAAACACTGAAGCTTTCTTT. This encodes CASGETNTEAFF.